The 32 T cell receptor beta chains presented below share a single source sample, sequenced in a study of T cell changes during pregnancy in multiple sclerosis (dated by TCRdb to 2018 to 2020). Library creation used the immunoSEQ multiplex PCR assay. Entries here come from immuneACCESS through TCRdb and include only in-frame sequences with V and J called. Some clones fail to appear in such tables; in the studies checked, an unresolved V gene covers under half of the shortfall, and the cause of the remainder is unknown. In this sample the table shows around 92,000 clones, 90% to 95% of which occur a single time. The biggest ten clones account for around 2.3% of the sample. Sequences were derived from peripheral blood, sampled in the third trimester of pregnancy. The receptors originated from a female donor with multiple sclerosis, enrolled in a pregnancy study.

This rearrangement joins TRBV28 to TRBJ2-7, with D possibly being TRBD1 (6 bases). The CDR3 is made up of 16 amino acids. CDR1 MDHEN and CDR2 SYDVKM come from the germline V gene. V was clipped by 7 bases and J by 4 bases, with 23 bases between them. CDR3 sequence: CASTEGLGTPIYEQYF. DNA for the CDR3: TGTGCCAGCACCGAGGGTCTCGGGACACCCATTTACGAGCAGTACTTC. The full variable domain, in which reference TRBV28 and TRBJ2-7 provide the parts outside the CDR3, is DVKVTQSSRYLVKRTGEKVFLECVQDMDHENMFWYRQDPGLGLRLIYFSYDVKMKEKGDIPEGYSVSREKKERFSLILESASTNQTSMYLCASTEGLGTPIYEQYFGPGTRLTVT.

This chain's CDR3 is CASSKGGITSGSLPYEQYF. The CDR3 nucleotides are TGTGCCAGCAGCAAAGGAGGAATAACTAGCGGGAGTCTCCCCTACGAGCAGTACTTC. The chain is built from TRBV21-1 and TRBJ2-7; the table calls TRBD2, which could not be checked here. TRBV21-1 is a listed pseudogene. This CDR3 spans 19 amino acids.

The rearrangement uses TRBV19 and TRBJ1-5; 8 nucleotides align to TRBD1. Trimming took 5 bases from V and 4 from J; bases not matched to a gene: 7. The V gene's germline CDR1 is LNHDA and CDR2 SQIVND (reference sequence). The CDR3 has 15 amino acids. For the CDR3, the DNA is TGTGCCAGTAGTCTCCTCGGGACAGGTAATCAGCCCCAGCATTTT. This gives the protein CASSLLGTGNQPQHF.

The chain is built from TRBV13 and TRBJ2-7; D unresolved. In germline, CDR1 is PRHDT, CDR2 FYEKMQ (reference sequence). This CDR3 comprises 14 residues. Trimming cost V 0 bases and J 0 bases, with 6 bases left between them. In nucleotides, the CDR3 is TGTGCCAGCAGCTTAGGGTCCAGCTCCTACGAGCAGTACTTC. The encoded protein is CASSLGSSSYEQYF.

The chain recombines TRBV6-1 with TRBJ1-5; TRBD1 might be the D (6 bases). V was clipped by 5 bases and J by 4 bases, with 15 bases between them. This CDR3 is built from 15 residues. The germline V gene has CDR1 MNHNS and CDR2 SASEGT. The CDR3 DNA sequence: TGTGCCAGCAGTTCCGGACAGCTCCAAAATCAGCCCCAGCATTTT. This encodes CASSSGQLQNQPQHF.

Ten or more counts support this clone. CDR3 sequence (DNA): TGTGCCAGCAGCCAAGTACAAGGGGTGTACACTGAAGCTTTCTTT. This codes for CASSQVQGVYTEAFF. This chain joins TRBV14 and TRBJ1-1; D is possibly TRBD1 (5 bases). Germline values: CDR1 SGHDN, CDR2 FVKESK. CDR3 length: 15 amino acids. Trimming stripped 1 base from V and 3 bases from J, with 12 bases between.

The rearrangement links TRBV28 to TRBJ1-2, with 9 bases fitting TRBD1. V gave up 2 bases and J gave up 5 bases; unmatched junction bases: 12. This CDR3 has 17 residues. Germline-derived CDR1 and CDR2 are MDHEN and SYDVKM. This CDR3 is CASSLRRTGGLSYGYTF. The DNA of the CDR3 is TGTGCCAGCAGTTTAAGGCGAACAGGGGGCCTTTCTTATGGCTACACCTTC.

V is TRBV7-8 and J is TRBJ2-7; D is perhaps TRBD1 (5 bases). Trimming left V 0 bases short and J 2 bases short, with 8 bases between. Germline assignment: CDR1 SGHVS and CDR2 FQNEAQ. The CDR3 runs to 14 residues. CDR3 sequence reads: CASSLAQGPYEQYF. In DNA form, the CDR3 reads TGTGCCAGCAGCTTAGCCCAGGGTCCCTACGAGCAGTACTTC.

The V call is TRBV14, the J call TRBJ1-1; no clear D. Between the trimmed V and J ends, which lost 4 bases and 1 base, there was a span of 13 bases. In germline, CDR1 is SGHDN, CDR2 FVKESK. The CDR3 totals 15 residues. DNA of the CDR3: TGTGCCAGCAGCCCCCGAGCGGGGAGGAACACTGAAGCTTTCTTT. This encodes CASSPRAGRNTEAFF.

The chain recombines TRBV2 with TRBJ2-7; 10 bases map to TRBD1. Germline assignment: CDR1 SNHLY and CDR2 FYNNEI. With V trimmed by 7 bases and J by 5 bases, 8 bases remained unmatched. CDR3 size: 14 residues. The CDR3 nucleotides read TGTGCCAGCATCGTGGACAGGGGGGGGAACGAGCAGTACTTC. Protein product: CASIVDRGGNEQYF. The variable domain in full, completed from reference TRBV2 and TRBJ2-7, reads EPEVTQTPSHQVTQMGQEVILRCVPISNHLYFYWYRQILGQKVEFLVSFYNNEISEKSEIFDDQFSVERPDGSNFTLKIRSTKLEDSAMYFCASIVDRGGNEQYFGPGTRLTVT.

This CDR3 reads CASSQGTGGYEQYF. The DNA of the CDR3 is TGTGCCAGCAGCCAGGGGACAGGGGGCTACGAGCAGTACTTC. This chain links TRBV14 with TRBJ2-7, with 11 bases fitting TRBD1. From germline, CDR1 is SGHDN and CDR2 FVKESK. The CDR3 loop spans 14 amino acids. Trimming cost V 3 bases and J 3 bases; bases outside gene matches: 1.

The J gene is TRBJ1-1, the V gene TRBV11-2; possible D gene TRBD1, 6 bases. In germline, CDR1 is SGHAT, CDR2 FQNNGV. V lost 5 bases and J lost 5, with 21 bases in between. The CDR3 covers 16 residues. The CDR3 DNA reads TGTGCCAGCAGCCTAGGTGGACGGGGGAGGGGGACTGAAGCTTTCTTT. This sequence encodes CASSLGGRGRGTEAFF.

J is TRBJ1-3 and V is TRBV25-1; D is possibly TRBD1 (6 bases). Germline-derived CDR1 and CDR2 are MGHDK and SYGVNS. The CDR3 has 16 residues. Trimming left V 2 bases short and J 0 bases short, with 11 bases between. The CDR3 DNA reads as TGTGCCAGCAGTGAAGGGGGCTTACCCTCTGGAAACACCATATATTTT. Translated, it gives CASSEGGLPSGNTIYF.

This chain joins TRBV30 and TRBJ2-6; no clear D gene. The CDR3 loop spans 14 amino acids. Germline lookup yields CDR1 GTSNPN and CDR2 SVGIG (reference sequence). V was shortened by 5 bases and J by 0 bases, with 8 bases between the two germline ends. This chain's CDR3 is CAWCRSSGANVLTF. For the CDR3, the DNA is TGTGCCTGGTGCCGGAGCTCTGGGGCCAACGTCCTGACTTTC.

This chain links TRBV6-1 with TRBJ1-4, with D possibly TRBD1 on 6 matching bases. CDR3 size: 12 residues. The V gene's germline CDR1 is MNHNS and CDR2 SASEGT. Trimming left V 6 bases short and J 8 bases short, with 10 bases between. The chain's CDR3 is CASRGAREKLFF. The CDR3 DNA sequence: TGTGCCAGCAGGGGGGCTCGGGAAAAACTGTTTTTT.

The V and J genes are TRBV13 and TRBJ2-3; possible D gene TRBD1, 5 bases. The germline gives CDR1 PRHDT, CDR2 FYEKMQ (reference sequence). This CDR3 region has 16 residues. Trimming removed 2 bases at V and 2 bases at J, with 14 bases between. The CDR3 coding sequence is TGTGCCAGCAGCTTAAGGGGCATCGTGTACACAGATACGCAGTATTTT. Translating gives CASSLRGIVYTDTQYF.

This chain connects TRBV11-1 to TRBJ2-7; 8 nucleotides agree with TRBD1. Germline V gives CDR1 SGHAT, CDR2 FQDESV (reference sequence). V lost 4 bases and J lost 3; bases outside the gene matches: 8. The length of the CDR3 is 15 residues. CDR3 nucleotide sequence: TGTGCCAGCAGCTCCCTTCCAGGGGGCGTCTACGAGCAGTACTTC. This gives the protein CASSSLPGGVYEQYF.

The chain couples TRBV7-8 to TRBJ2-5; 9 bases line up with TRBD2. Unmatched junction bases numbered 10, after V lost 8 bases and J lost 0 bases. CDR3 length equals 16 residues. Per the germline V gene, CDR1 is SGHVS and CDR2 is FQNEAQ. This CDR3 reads CASGSAGGSHQETQYF. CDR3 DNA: TGTGCCAGCGGATCCGCGGGAGGGTCCCACCAAGAGACCCAGTACTTC. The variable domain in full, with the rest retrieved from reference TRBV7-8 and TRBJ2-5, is GAGVSQSPRYKVAKRGQDVALRCDPISGHVSLFWYQQALGQGPEFLTYFQNEAQLDKSGLPSDRFFAERPEGSVSTLKIQRTQQEDSAVYLCASGSAGGSHQETQYFGPGTRLLVL.

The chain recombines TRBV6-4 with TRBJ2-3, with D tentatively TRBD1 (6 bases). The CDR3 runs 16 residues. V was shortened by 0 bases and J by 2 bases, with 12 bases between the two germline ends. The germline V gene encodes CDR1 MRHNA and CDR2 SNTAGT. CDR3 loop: CASSDSQGQPTDTQYF. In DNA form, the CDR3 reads TGTGCCAGCAGTGACTCGCAGGGGCAGCCCACAGATACGCAGTATTTT.

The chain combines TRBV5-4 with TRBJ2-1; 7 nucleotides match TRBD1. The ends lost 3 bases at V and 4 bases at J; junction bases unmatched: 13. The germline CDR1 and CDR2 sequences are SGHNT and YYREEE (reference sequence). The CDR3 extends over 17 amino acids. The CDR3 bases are TGTGCCAGCAGCTCTAAAGGGGGACAGACAGCTTACAATGAGCAGTTCTTC. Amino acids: CASSSKGGQTAYNEQFF.

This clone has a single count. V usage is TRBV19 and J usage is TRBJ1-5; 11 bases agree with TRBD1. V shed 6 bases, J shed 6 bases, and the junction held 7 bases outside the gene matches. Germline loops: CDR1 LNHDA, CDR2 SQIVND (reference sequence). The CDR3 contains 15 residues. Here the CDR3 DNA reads TGTGCCAGTAGGGTTGGACAGGGGGCAGGTCAGCCCCAGCATTTT. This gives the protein CASRVGQGAGQPQHF.

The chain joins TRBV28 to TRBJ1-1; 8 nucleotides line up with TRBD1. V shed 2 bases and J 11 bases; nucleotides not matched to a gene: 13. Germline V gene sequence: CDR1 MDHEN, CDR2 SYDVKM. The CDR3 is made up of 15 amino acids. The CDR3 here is CASSLGDRGRVVAFF. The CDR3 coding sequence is TGTGCCAGCAGTTTAGGAGACAGGGGTCGGGTAGTGGCTTTCTTT. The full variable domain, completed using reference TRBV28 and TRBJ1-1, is DVKVTQSSRYLVKRTGEKVFLECVQDMDHENMFWYRQDPGLGLRLIYFSYDVKMKEKGDIPEGYSVSREKKERFSLILESASTNQTSMYLCASSLGDRGRVVAFFGQGTRLTVV.

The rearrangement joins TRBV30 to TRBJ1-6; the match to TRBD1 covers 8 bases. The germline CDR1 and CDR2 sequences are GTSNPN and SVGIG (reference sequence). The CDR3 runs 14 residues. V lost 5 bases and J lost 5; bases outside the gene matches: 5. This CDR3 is CAWCRQGNNSPLHF. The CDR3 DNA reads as TGTGCCTGGTGCCGACAGGGGAATAATTCACCCCTCCACTTT.

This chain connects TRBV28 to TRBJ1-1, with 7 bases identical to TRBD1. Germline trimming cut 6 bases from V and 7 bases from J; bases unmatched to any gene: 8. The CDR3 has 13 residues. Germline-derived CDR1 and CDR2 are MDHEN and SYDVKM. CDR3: CASRLTGNFEAFF. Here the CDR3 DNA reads TGTGCCAGCAGACTGACAGGGAACTTTGAAGCTTTCTTT.

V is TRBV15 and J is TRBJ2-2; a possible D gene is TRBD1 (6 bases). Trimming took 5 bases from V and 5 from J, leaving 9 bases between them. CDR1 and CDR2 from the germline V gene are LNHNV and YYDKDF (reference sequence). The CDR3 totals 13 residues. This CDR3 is CATSATGTGELFF. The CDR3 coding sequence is TGTGCCACCAGCGCTACAGGGACCGGGGAGCTGTTTTTT.

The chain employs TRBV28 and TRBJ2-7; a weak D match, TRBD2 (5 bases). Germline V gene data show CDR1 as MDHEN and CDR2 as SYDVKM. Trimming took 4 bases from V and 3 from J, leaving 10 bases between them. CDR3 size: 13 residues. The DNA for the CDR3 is TGTGCCAGCAGTTGGAGGCTCCTCTACGAGCAGTACTTC. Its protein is CASSWRLLYEQYF.

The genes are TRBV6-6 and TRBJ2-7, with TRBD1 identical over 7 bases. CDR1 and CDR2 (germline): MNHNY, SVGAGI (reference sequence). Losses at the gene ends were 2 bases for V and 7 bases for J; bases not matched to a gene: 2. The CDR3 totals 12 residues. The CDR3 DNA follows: TGTGCCAGCAGTTACCACAGGGGTGAGCAGTACTTC. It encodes CASSYHRGEQYF.

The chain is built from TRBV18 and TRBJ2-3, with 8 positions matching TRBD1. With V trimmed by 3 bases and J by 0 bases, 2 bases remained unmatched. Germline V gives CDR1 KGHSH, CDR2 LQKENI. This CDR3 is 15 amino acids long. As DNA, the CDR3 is TGTGCCAGCTCACCGCGACAGGGGAGCACAGATACGCAGTATTTT. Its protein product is CASSPRQGSTDTQYF.

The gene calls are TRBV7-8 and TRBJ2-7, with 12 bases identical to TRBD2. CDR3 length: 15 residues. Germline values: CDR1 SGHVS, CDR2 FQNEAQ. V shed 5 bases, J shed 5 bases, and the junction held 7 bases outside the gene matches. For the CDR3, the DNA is TGTGCCAGCAGCGAGACTAGCGGGAGTGGCCACGAGCAGTACTTC. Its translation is CASSETSGSGHEQYF.

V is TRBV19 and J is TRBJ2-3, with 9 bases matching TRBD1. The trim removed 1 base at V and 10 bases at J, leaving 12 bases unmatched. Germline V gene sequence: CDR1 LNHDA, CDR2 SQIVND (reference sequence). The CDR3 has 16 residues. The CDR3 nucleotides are TGTGCCAGTAGTATAGGGGGACAGGGCGGCAAGAGATCGCAGTATTTT. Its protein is CASSIGGQGGKRSQYF.

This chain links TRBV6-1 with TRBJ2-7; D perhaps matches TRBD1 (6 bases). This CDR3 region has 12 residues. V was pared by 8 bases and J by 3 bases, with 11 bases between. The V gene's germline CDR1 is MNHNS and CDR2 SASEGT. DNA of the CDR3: TGTGCCAGCCGGGACACTTACTACGAGCAGTACTTC. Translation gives CASRDTYYEQYF.

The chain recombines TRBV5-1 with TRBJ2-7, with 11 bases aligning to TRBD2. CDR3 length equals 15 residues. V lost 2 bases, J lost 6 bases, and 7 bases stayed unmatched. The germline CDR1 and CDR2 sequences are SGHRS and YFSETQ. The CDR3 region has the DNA TGCGCCAGCAGCTTAGAACTAGCGGGAGCACGCGAGCAGTACTTC. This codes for CASSLELAGAREQYF.